The 20 T cell receptor beta chains below come from one sample, sequenced in a study of technical replicates of blood from several donors. The method was immunoSEQ multiplex PCR; TCRdb's version includes in-frame clones alone and lacks a portion of them. Of under 85,000 clones in the sample, 95% to 98% are singletons; the top ten hold over 0.15%. The sequenced sample consisted of T cells isolated from PBMCs. Receptors originate from a human donor in good health.

The genes are TRBV6-4 and TRBJ1-2, with D unresolved. V was clipped by 0 bases and J by 8 bases, with 13 bases between them. The germline V gene encodes CDR1 MRHNA and CDR2 SNTAGT. This CDR3 has 14 amino acids. The CDR3 region is CASSDSPGSVGYTF. For the CDR3, the DNA is TGTGCCAGCAGTGACTCGCCCGGGAGCGTCGGCTACACCTTC.

The gene calls are TRBV6-5 and TRBJ1-4; tentative D call: TRBD1 (6 bases). There are 14 residues in the CDR3. V gave up 6 bases and J gave up 8 bases, with 16 bases separating them. Germline CDR1 reads MNHEY; CDR2 reads SVGAGI. This chain's CDR3 is CASRSGTWPEKLFF. DNA for the CDR3: TGTGCCAGCAGATCCGGGACATGGCCCGAAAAACTGTTTTTT.

The rearrangement uses TRBV27 and TRBJ1-5, with 12 bases aligning to TRBD1. Trimming cost V 7 bases and J 10 bases; bases outside gene matches: 11. This CDR3 is 15 amino acids long. From germline, CDR1 is MNHEY and CDR2 SMNVEV (reference sequence). CDR3 protein: CASTDTGTGGRPQHF. The CDR3, as DNA: TGTGCCAGCACCGATACCGGGACAGGGGGCCGTCCCCAGCATTTT.

The rearrangement joins TRBV13 to TRBJ1-5; TRBD1 might be the D (6 bases). The length of the CDR3 is 15 residues. The germline gives CDR1 PRHDT, CDR2 FYEKMQ (reference sequence). The germline V and J ends were trimmed by 3 bases and 0 bases, with 9 bases remaining between them. The CDR3 here is CASSFRGGSNQPQHF. CDR3 nucleotide sequence: TGTGCCAGCAGCTTCAGAGGGGGTAGCAATCAGCCCCAGCATTTT.

The chain uses TRBV4-1 and TRBJ2-3; 8 bases map to TRBD2. V was pared by 2 bases and J by 3 bases, with 10 bases of the junction left unmatched. Germline values: CDR1 MGHRA, CDR2 YSYEKL. The CDR3 has 17 residues. The CDR3 is CASSQFRNGGATDTQYF. The CDR3 DNA sequence: TGCGCCAGCAGCCAATTTCGGAACGGGGGGGCGACAGATACGCAGTATTTT.

The chain employs TRBV29-1 and TRBJ2-3; 7 bases match TRBD1. Germline-derived CDR1 and CDR2 are SQVTM and ANQGSEA. With V trimmed by 3 bases and J by 3 bases, 6 bases remained unmatched. The CDR3 is 14 amino acids. CDR3 loop: CSVDQGVETDTQYF. The CDR3 DNA sequence: TGCAGCGTTGACCAGGGGGTAGAGACAGATACGCAGTATTTT.

The V call is TRBV27, the J call TRBJ1-1, with D possibly TRBD1 on 6 matching bases. V lost 2 bases to trimming and J lost 3 bases, with 13 bases between them. There are 15 residues in the CDR3. CDR1 is MNHEY and CDR2 is SMNVEV in the germline V gene (reference sequence). Here the CDR3 reads CASSLLGGRDTEAFF. The CDR3 coding sequence is TGTGCCAGCAGTTTACTAGGGGGACGGGACACTGAAGCTTTCTTT.

CDR3 in amino acids: CASSRDRPMNTEAFF. The CDR3 nucleotides read TGTGCCAGCAGTCGGGACAGACCTATGAACACTGAAGCTTTCTTT. V gene TRBV6-5 combines with J gene TRBJ1-1; TRBD1 agrees at 7 bases. The CDR3 covers 15 residues. Trimming took 5 bases from V and 0 from J; bases not matched to a gene: 6. CDR1 MNHEY and CDR2 SVGAGI come from the germline V gene.

CDR3 DNA sequence: TGTGCCAGCAGCCGACCGACTAGCGGGATGGCCAAAAACATTCAGTACTTC. Translating gives CASSRPTSGMAKNIQYF. The chain has TRBV7-9 and TRBJ2-4; TRBD2 matches 11 bases. J lost 1 base, V lost 5 bases, and 7 bases had no gene match. This CDR3 comprises 17 residues. Germline V gives CDR1 SEHNR, CDR2 FQNEAQ (reference sequence).

This clone was found once. This chain connects TRBV2 to TRBJ2-7; D is possibly TRBD2 (5 bases). This CDR3 has 14 amino acids. CDR1 and CDR2 (germline): SNHLY, FYNNEI. Trimming removed 8 bases at V and 5 bases at J, with 19 bases between. CDR3 bases: TGTGCCAGCGCCCGCTCCGGGAAGATCAACGAGCAGTACTTC. Residues: CASARSGKINEQYF.

This sequence joins TRBV6-4 and TRBJ2-1, with 8 bases matching TRBD2. The CDR3 is 16 amino acids. Germline CDR1 and CDR2: MRHNA and SNTAGT. V lost 3 bases to trimming and J lost 1 base; unmatched junction nucleotides: 5. The CDR3 DNA sequence: TGTGCCAGCAGTGAAGGTAGCGGGAATTCCTACAATGAGCAGTTCTTC. Its translation: CASSEGSGNSYNEQFF.

This chain connects TRBV10-1 to TRBJ1-6; possibly TRBD1 for D (6 bases). CDR3 length: 14 residues. Per germline, CDR1 WNHNN and CDR2 SYGVQD (reference sequence). Trimming took off 2 bases at V and 9 bases at J, with 11 bases between the two ends. Here the CDR3 DNA reads TGCGCCAGCAGTGAGAGTCAGGGGAGTTCACCCCTCCACTTT. This sequence encodes CASSESQGSSPLHF.

V and J are TRBV6-1 and TRBJ1-5, with 7 bases fitting TRBD1. This CDR3 region has 13 residues. In germline, CDR1 is MNHNS, CDR2 SASEGT. The J segment lost 4 bases and the V segment lost 9 bases, leaving 6 bases of the junction unmatched. CDR3 DNA: TGTGCCAGTTCGGGACAGAAAAATCAGCCCCAGCATTTT. It translates to CASSGQKNQPQHF.

This clone was picked up a small number of times. This rearrangement joins TRBV19 to TRBJ1-2; TRBD1 is a possible D gene (5 bases). In germline, CDR1 is LNHDA, CDR2 SQIVND (reference sequence). This CDR3 has 13 residues. V lost 9 bases to trimming and J lost 4 bases, with 15 bases between them. The CDR3 DNA reads as TGTGCCAGAGGGGTCGCTGGTGGCTATGGCTACACCTTC. Its protein product is CARGVAGGYGYTF.

In its sample, this clone was seen once. The chain is built from TRBV7-9 and TRBJ2-3; D is possibly TRBD2 (6 bases). Germline lookup yields CDR1 SEHNR and CDR2 FQNEAQ (reference sequence). V lost 6 bases and J lost 6, with 10 bases in between. The CDR3 runs 12 residues. The CDR3 sequence: CASSYRGDTQYF. The CDR3, as DNA: TGTGCCAGCAGTTATCGGGGGGATACGCAGTATTTT.

The rearrangement uses TRBV5-4 and TRBJ2-3; 8 bases line up with TRBD2. The V gene's germline CDR1 is SGHNT and CDR2 YYREEE (reference sequence). This CDR3 has 14 amino acids. V shed 4 bases, J shed 2 bases, and the junction held 3 bases outside the gene matches. CDR3 amino acids: CASSRGGYTDTQYF. CDR3 sequence (DNA): TGTGCCAGCAGCCGGGGGGGGTACACAGATACGCAGTATTTT. The whole variable domain, remainder taken from reference TRBV5-4 and TRBJ2-3, is ETGVTQSPTHLIKTRGQQVTLRCSSQSGHNTVSWYQQALGQGPQFIFQYYREEENGRGNFPPRFSGLQFPNYSSELNVNALELDDSALYLCASSRGGYTDTQYFGPGTRLTVL.

This sequence joins TRBV6-5 and TRBJ2-1, with 10 bases identical to TRBD1. Looked up from germline, CDR1 is MNHEY and CDR2 is SVGAGI. The CDR3 covers 16 residues. The junction had 3 bases not matched to a gene; V was cut back by 0 bases and J by 4 bases. The DNA of the CDR3 is TGTGCCAGCAGTTACTCGCCGGGACAGGGGTACAATGAGCAGTTCTTC. Amino acid sequence: CASSYSPGQGYNEQFF.

This clone appeared a single time. The gene calls are TRBV27 and TRBJ2-6; possible D gene TRBD2, 7 bases. There are 17 residues in the CDR3. Germline lookup yields CDR1 MNHEY and CDR2 SMNVEV (reference sequence). V lost 2 bases to trimming and J lost 1 base, with 12 bases between them. The CDR3 is CASSLIAGASGANVLTF. DNA for the CDR3: TGTGCCAGCAGTTTAATTGCGGGGGCGTCTGGGGCCAACGTCCTGACTTTC.

The chain has TRBV2 and TRBJ1-6, with D perhaps matching TRBD1 (5 bases). Trimming took 6 bases from V and 6 from J, leaving 9 bases between them. Germline values: CDR1 SNHLY, CDR2 FYNNEI. The CDR3 has 13 residues. Written as DNA, the CDR3 is TGTGCCAGCAGCAGGGTTCGTAATTCACCCCTCCACTTT. This codes for CASSRVRNSPLHF.

The chain uses TRBV6-1 and TRBJ2-7, with 8 bases identical to TRBD1. Germline CDR1 MNHNS, CDR2 SASEGT. The CDR3 covers 13 residues. J gave up 7 bases and V 8 bases, and 10 bases lay outside the gene matches. The CDR3 spells CASVKQGAEEQYF. The CDR3 DNA reads as TGTGCCAGCGTGAAGCAGGGGGCTGAAGAGCAGTACTTC.